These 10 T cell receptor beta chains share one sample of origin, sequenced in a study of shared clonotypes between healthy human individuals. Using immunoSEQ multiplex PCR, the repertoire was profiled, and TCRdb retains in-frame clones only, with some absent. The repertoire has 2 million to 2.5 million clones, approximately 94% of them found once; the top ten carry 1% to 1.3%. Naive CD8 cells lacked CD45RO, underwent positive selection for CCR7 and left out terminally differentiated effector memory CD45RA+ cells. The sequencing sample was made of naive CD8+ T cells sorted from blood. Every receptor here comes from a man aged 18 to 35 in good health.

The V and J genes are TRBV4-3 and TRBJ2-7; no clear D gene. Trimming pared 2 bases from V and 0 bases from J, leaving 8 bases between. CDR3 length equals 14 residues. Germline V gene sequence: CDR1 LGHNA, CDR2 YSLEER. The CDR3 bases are TGCGCCAGCAGCCAATCCCGGAACTCCTACGAGCAGTACTTC. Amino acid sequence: CASSQSRNSYEQYF.

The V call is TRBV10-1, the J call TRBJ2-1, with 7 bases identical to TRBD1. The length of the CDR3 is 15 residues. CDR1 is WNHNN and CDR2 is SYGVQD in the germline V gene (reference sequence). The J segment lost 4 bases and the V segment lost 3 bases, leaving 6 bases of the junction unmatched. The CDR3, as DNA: TGCGCCAGCAGTGAAGGCAGGGGGACGTACAATGAGCAGTTCTTC. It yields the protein CASSEGRGTYNEQFF.

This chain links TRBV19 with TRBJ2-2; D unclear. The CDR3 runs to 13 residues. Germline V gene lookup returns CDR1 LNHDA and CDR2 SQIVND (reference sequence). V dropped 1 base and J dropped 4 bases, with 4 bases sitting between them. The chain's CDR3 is CASSIGVTGELFF. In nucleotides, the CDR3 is TGTGCCAGTAGTATAGGGGTCACCGGGGAGCTGTTTTTT.

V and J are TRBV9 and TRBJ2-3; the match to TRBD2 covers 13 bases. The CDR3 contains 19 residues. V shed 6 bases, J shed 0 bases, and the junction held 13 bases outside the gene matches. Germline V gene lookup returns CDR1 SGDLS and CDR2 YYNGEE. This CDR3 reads CASNEPGLAGTLSTDTQYF. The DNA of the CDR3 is TGTGCCAGCAACGAACCGGGACTAGCGGGAACCCTTAGCACAGATACGCAGTATTTT.

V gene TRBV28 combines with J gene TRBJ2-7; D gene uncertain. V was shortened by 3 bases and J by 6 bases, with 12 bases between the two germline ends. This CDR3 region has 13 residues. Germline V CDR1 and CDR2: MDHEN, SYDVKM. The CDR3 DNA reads TGTGCCAGCAGTTTCCGCCAGTTAGGCGAGCAGTACTTC. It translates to CASSFRQLGEQYF.

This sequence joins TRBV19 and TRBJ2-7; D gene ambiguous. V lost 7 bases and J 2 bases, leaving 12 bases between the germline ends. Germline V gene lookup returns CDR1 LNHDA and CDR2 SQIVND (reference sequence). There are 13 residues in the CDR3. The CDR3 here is CASNGGSTYEQYF. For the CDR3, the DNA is TGTGCCAGTAACGGCGGAAGCACCTACGAGCAGTACTTC.

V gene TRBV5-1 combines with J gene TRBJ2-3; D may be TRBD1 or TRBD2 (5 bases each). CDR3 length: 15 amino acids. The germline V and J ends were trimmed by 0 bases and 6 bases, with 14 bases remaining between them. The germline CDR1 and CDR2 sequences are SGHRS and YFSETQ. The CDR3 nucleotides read TGCGCCAGCAGCTTGGGCCTAAGGGACCGGGATACGCAGTATTTT. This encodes CASSLGLRDRDTQYF. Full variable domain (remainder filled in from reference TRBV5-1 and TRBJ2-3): KAGVTQTPRYLIKTRGQQVTLSCSPISGHRSVSWYQQTPGQGLQFLFEYFSETQRNKGNFPGRFSGRQFSNSRSEMNVSTLELGDSALYLCASSLGLRDRDTQYFGPGTRLTVL.

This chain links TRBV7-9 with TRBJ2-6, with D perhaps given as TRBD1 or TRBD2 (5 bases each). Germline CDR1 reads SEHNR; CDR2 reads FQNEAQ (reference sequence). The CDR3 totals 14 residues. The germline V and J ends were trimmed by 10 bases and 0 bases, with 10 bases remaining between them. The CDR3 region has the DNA TGTGCCACCGAGAGGGGCTCTGGGGCCAACGTCCTGACTTTC. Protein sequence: CATERGSGANVLTF.

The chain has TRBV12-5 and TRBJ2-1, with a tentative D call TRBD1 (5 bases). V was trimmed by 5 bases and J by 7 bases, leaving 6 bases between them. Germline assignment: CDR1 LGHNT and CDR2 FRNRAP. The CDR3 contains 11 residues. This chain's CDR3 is CASGTGNEQFF. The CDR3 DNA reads TGTGCTAGTGGTACAGGAAATGAGCAGTTCTTC.

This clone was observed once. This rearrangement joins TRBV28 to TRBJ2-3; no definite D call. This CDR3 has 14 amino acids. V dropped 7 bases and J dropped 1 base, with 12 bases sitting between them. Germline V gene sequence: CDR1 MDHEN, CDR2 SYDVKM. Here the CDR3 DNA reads TGTGCCAGCAATAACTACGTTGGCACAGATACGCAGTATTTT. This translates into CASNNYVGTDTQYF.